This entry lists 15 T cell receptor beta chains sequenced from one sample in a study of synovial regulatory T cells in juvenile arthritis. TCRdb's table, derived via immunoSEQ multiplex PCR, lists solely in-frame clones and lacks some. The sample data list 7,500 to 10,000 clones. Sequencing was performed on Treg cells from blood. The sample's subset: remaining (HLA-DR-negative) circulating blood Treg cells. These TCRs come from a donor between 2 and 29 years old with juvenile idiopathic arthritis.

V gene TRBV7-6 combines with J gene TRBJ1-1; checking the TCRdb D call of TRBD1 is not possible without DNA. This CDR3 has 15 residues. No DNA is given. Germline V gene lookup returns CDR1 SGHVS and CDR2 FNYEAQ. The CDR3 loop is CASSLVPQGNTEAFF.

The gene calls are TRBV5-4 and TRBJ1-2. Germline-derived CDR1 and CDR2 are SGHNT and YYREEE (reference sequence). The CDR3 is made up of 13 amino acids. No nucleotide data were recorded. CDR3 in amino acids: CASSPRFLYGYTF.

V is TRBV6-4 and J is TRBJ2-1. CDR1 is MRHNA and CDR2 is SNTAGT in the germline V gene. The CDR3 spans 13 residues. Only the protein is on record. The CDR3 sequence: CASSEEGNHEQFF.

This chain connects TRBV5-1 to TRBJ2-7; with no DNA, the TCRdb D assignment of TRBD2 cannot be verified. CDR3 length: 14 residues. The protein alone is recorded here. CDR1 and CDR2 (germline): SGHRS, YFSETQ. This CDR3 reads CASSLRERGPEQYF. Drawing the rest from reference TRBV5-1 and TRBJ2-7, the complete variable domain is KAGVTQTPRYLIKTRGQQVTLSCSPISGHRSVSWYQQTPGQGLQFLFEYFSETQRNKGNFPGRFSGRQFSNSRSEMNVSTLELGDSALYLCASSLRERGPEQYFGPGTRLTVT.

The chain carries TRBV10-1 and TRBJ1-3; TCRdb outputs TRBD1, but without DNA this stays unchecked. This CDR3 has 18 residues. No DNA has been recorded. Germline V CDR1 and CDR2: WNHNN, SYGVQD (reference sequence). CDR3: CASTNRDRTPSSGNTIYF.

V is TRBV4-3 and J is TRBJ2-3; checking the TCRdb D call of TRBD2 is not possible without DNA. CDR3 size: 17 residues. Nucleotide data are not available. Germline values: CDR1 LGHNA, CDR2 YSLEER. The CDR3 sequence is CASSRGLAGTSTDTQYF.

V gene TRBV2 combines with J gene TRBJ2-7; the TCRdb call, TRBD1, lacks DNA for checking. The V gene's germline CDR1 is SNHLY and CDR2 FYNNEI. The CDR3 runs 14 residues. No nucleotide data were recorded. The CDR3 protein is CASIRQKGAYEQYF.

The rearrangement uses TRBV5-6 and TRBJ2-7; the TCRdb call, TRBD1, lacks DNA for checking. The CDR3 runs to 15 residues. No DNA sequence was recorded. Germline CDR1 reads SGHDT; CDR2 reads YYEEEE. The chain's CDR3 is CASSSFGTGGDEQYF.

The chain combines TRBV5-1 with TRBJ1-5. Germline lookup yields CDR1 SGHRS and CDR2 YFSETQ. The CDR3 is 13 amino acids. No DNA was logged. CDR3 region: CASSRDWNQPQHF.

The chain employs TRBV6-4 and TRBJ1-2; lacking DNA, the TRBD1 call made by TCRdb goes unchecked. This CDR3 is 14 amino acids long. The protein alone is recorded here. Germline V gene data show CDR1 as MRHNA and CDR2 as SNTAGT. This CDR3 reads CASIPPEGDYGYTF.

This rearrangement joins TRBV7-6 to TRBJ1-1. Per germline, CDR1 SGHVS and CDR2 FNYEAQ. This CDR3 region has 13 residues. The protein alone is recorded here. This chain's CDR3 is CASSIFTYTEAFF.

This chain links TRBV4-3 with TRBJ1-4. This CDR3 contains 13 residues. Nucleotide data are not available. Germline-derived CDR1 and CDR2 are LGHNA and YSLEER. The CDR3: CASSQGWFEKLFF.

V gene TRBV5-1 combines with J gene TRBJ2-1. Germline CDR1 reads SGHRS; CDR2 reads YFSETQ. The CDR3 loop spans 14 amino acids. The DNA is not on file. The CDR3 sequence is CASSPAPMGNEQFF.

CDR3 in amino acids: CATLAVGVGANVLTF. The rearrangement joins TRBV27 to TRBJ2-6; with no DNA, the TCRdb D assignment of TRBD2 cannot be verified. Germline V gene sequence: CDR1 MNHEY, CDR2 SMNVEV (reference sequence). This CDR3 spans 15 amino acids. DNA is not on record.

This sequence joins TRBV20-1 and TRBJ2-3; TCRdb returns TRBD2, unconfirmable since there is no DNA. CDR1 and CDR2 (germline): DFQATT, SNEGSKA (reference sequence). The CDR3 is 11 residues long. No DNA sequence was recorded. This CDR3 is CSASYGDTQYF.